A selection of T cell receptor beta chains follows, all from one sample in a study of blood T cell repertoires in COVID-19. Sequencing was performed with immunoSEQ multiplex PCR; in TCRdb, only in-frame clones are kept and a portion is missing. Of 150,000 to 200,000 clones detected, approximately 84% appear once; the ten largest clones hold 9.5% to 15%. The source material was PBMCs or T cells enriched from blood (not recorded which). The receptors were sampled from a man aged 50 to 60 who had recovered from COVID-19. Both conserved end residues are part of each CDR3. D genes are given only for firm matches. For some rows the clone size is stated as once, few or many, or as a class when expanded; others skip it.

v_call	j_call	clone_size	d_call	cdr3_nt	cdr3_aa
TRBV6-5	TRBJ1-2	once	TRBD1	TGTGCCAGCAGCAGACCAGGGGGCGACTATGGCTACACCTTC	CASSRPGGDYGYTF
TRBV29-1	TRBJ2-5	NA	TRBD1	TGCAGCGCCGAGTTTCGGACAGGGGTCCCGGAAGAGACCCAGTACTTC	CSAEFRTGVPEETQYF
TRBV6-2/TRBV6-3	TRBJ2-3	NA	TRBD2	TGTGCCAGCAGCCCTCTAGCGGGGGGACTGGGTACGCAGTATTTT	CASSPLAGGLGTQYF
TRBV3-1/TRBV3-2	TRBJ1-1	NA	NA	TGTGCCAGCAGCCAGGCCCGGGACACCAGGGCTTTCTTT	CASSQARDTRAFF
TRBV6-2/TRBV6-3	TRBJ2-1	few	TRBD2	TGTGCCAGCAGTTACCTCGCGGCGGGGGGGCCTGAGCAGTTCTTC	CASSYLAAGGPEQFF
TRBV11-2	TRBJ2-7	NA	TRBD2	TGTGCCAGCAGCGAGAGTAGCGGGGGGCTCCGGCGGTACGAGCAGTACTTC	CASSESSGGLRRYEQYF
TRBV7-9	TRBJ1-3	NA	NA	TGTGCCAGCAGCCCGATGGGGCGAACTGGGAACACCATATATTTT	CASSPMGRTGNTIYF
TRBV29-1	TRBJ1-1	once	NA	TGCAGCGTTGTGGGGACACCGGACACTGAAGCTTTCTTT	CSVVGTPDTEAFF
TRBV7-3	TRBJ1-1	NA	NA	TGTGCCAGCAGCTTTTCAGGGAGCGGGACTGAAGCTTTCTTT	CASSFSGSGTEAFF
TRBV7-9	TRBJ1-4	NA	NA	TGTGCCAGCAGCTTAGCGGGGGGTCGGGATGAAAAACTGTTTTTT	CASSLAGGRDEKLFF
TRBV12-3/TRBV12-4	TRBJ1-2	few	NA	TGTGCCAGCAGTACAAAATATGGCTACACCTTC	CASSTKYGYTF
TRBV6-5	TRBJ1-5	few	NA	TGTGCCAGCACACCAAGAGGGTTATATCAGCCCCAGCATTTT	CASTPRGLYQPQHF
TRBV6-5	TRBJ2-5	NA	TRBD2	TGTGCCAGCAGTTACGTAGCGGGGCCGGGGGAGACCCAGTACTTC	CASSYVAGPGETQYF
TRBV7-8	TRBJ2-3	NA	NA	TGTGCCAGCAGCTTAGCTCAGGGATTCACAGATACGCAGTATTTT	CASSLAQGFTDTQYF
TRBV9	TRBJ2-2	NA	NA	TGTGCCAGCGGCAAGGGAGACACCGGGGAGCTGTTTTTT	CASGKGDTGELFF
TRBV29-1	TRBJ1-2	NA	TRBD1	TGCAGCGTTGGGGAACCGGGACAGGGGGACTATGGCTACACCTTC	CSVGEPGQGDYGYTF
TRBV21-1	TRBJ1-2	NA	NA	TGTGCCAGCAGCAAAGAGGCGACTAGAGGCTACACCTTC	CASSKEATRGYTF
TRBV28	TRBJ1-2	NA	TRBD1	TGTGCCAGCACCTTCCGGGACAGGTGGGAGGGCTACACCTTC	CASTFRDRWEGYTF
TRBV11-2	TRBJ1-3	few	TRBD1	TGTGCCAGCAGCTTCCCAGGGGGCTCTGGAAACACCATATATTTT	CASSFPGGSGNTIYF
TRBV10-1	TRBJ2-1	NA	TRBD1	TGCGCCAGCAGACCGGGACAGGGGGCGGGTAACAATGAGCAGTTCTTC	CASRPGQGAGNNEQFF
TRBV5-1	TRBJ2-1	NA	TRBD2	TGCGCCAGCAGCCCGGGGGGGTTCGATGAGCAGTTCTTC	CASSPGGFDEQFF
TRBV6-5	TRBJ1-2	NA	TRBD1	TGTGCCAGCTTTAGGACAGGGGGTGGCTACACCTTC	CASFRTGGGYTF
TRBV5-4	TRBJ2-3	NA	NA	TGTGCCAGCAGCGGGACTGTGGGCACAGATACGCAGTATTTT	CASSGTVGTDTQYF
TRBV28	TRBJ1-2	NA	NA	TGTGCCAGCAGTGTACCTTACGGGACTATGTCCTTC	CASSVPYGTMSF
TRBV5-1	TRBJ2-2	NA	NA	TGCGCCAGCAACTCGCCGGCTGGCGGCGATGGCACCGGGGAGCTGTTTTTT	CASNSPAGGDGTGELFF
TRBV6-1	TRBJ1-2	NA	NA	TGTGCCAGCAGTGAGTCTCAGGGACTCTCGGGTGGCTACACCTTC	CASSESQGLSGGYTF